The TCR beta chain described here comes from a study of blood T cell repertoires in COVID-19. Study in general: Some COVID-19 samples were acute and others convalescent; all came from the United States, Italy and Spain. T cells, B-cell-depleted T cells, or PBMCs supplied cDNA or gDNA.

After removal of 6 bases from V and 10 bases from J, the junction contained 15 bases not matched to a gene. Per germline, CDR1 SEHNR and CDR2 FQNEAQ (reference sequence). This CDR3 comprises 16 residues. Seattle patients were enrolled during active infection and followed longitudinally. This clone was detected once. Only in-frame clones appear in the TCRdb table, and some are missing; sequencing was by immunoSEQ multiplex PCR. The sample records 350,000 or so clones, around 90% being singletons. The TCR was taken from a woman in her sixties or seventies with COVID-19, enrolled during active disease. The rearrangement joins TRBV7-9 to TRBJ1-6, with 7 bases identical to TRBD1. The sequenced sample consisted of peripheral blood. CDR3 residues: CASSMSTQGIRSPLHF. The CDR3 DNA reads TGTGCCAGCAGTATGTCAACACAGGGGATTCGGTCACCCCTCCACTTT.